This T cell receptor beta chain came from a study of identical twins. General study results and limits: Insertions ran lower in abundant cord blood beta clonotypes, though not in memory repertoires. Zero-insertion analyses were open to partial confounding by invariant MAIT and iNKT cells.

In this sample, this clonotype turned up a few times. Its specificity is unknown. The V end lost 2 bases, the J end lost 0 bases, and 7 bases lay between the germline ends. The CDR3 covers 14 residues. Per germline, CDR1 SEHNR and CDR2 FQNEAQ (reference sequence). Addition of a universal primer site occurred through template switching, and cDNA carried unique molecular identifiers. TCRdb fed the 5' RACE reads into MiXCR, producing one record per CDR3 protein. The sample includes about 480,000 distinct CDR3 sequences, 11% to 15% of them seen just once. This sample also belongs to another study, concerning yellow fever vaccine responses in identical twins. As that report states: Reports say the vaccine T cell response in twins looked partly convergent and partly personalized.

Sequenced material: CD4+ T cells sorted from blood. The source of this sequence is a woman in her late teens or twenties in good health. This sequence joins TRBV7-9 and TRBJ2-5; the D gene is possibly TRBD2 (5 bases). The CDR3 DNA follows: TGTGCCAGCAGCTTATTAGCGTACCAAGAGACCCAGTACTTC. This encodes CASSLLAYQETQYF.